Listed below are T cell receptor beta chains from one sample, sequenced in a study of blood T cell repertoires in COVID-19. Sequencing used immunoSEQ multiplex PCR; TCRdb keeps in-frame clones, though not all of them. The data show roughly 250,000 clones, approximately 80% seen once. Input material: peripheral blood. These receptor sequences come from a woman in her sixties or seventies with active or convalescent COVID-19. CDR3s include the opening cysteine and the closing phenylalanine or tryptophan. The D gene is left open where the match is weak. The size field is filled for only some rows; it gives once, few, many or a size class.

V	J	D	size	DNA	CDR3
TRBV6-4	TRBJ1-1	NA	few	TGTGCCAGCAGTGCGACATCTAGCATATCTGAAGCTTTCTTT	CASSATSSISEAFF
TRBV4-3	TRBJ1-6	NA	NA	TGCGCCAGCAGCCAGAGGAATTCACCCCTCCACTTT	CASSQRNSPLHF
TRBV30	TRBJ1-5	TRBD1	NA	TGTGCCTGGAGTTATCGGACAGGGGTTGGGCCCCAGCATTTT	CAWSYRTGVGPQHF
TRBV4-1	TRBJ1-4	TRBD1	NA	TGCGCCAGCAGCCAAGATCGTAACAGGGGGTTTCGAAATGAAAAACTGTTTTTT	CASSQDRNRGFRNEKLFF
TRBV7-2	TRBJ2-7	TRBD2	NA	TGTGCCAGCAGCATAACTAGCGGGGGTAACTCCTACGAGCAGTACTTC	CASSITSGGNSYEQYF
TRBV23-1	TRBJ2-1	NA	NA	TGCGCCAGCTGGGAGGGGGGCCGAGGGAGGTGGCAGTTCTTC	CASWEGGRGRWQFF
TRBV7-9	TRBJ1-2	TRBD1	once	TGTGCCAGCAGCCCGGGACAGGGGGCTTCGGGCTACACCTTC	CASSPGQGASGYTF
TRBV28	TRBJ1-4	NA	NA	TGTGCCACCGCCGGCCGGGGAAAACTGTTTTTT	CATAGRGKLFF
TRBV2	TRBJ2-7	TRBD2	once	TGTGCCAGCAGGGCCGGGACTAGCGGTACCTACGAGCAGTACTTC	CASRAGTSGTYEQYF
TRBV19	TRBJ1-5	TRBD1	NA	TGTGCCAGTAGTCGGAGCCGGGACAGCTATCAGCCCCAGCATTTT	CASSRSRDSYQPQHF
TRBV7-2	TRBJ1-4	NA	NA	TGTGCCAGCAGCGTGGACAAGACCACTGAAAAACTGTTTTTT	CASSVDKTTEKLFF
TRBV6-4	TRBJ1-4	TRBD1	NA	TGTGCCAGCAGGGACAGGGGGCCTGAAAAACTGTTTTTT	CASRDRGPEKLFF
TRBV19	TRBJ1-1	NA	NA	TGTGCCAGTAAATTCCTTCCCGGGTCCAACACTGAAGCTTTCTTT	CASKFLPGSNTEAFF
TRBV3-1/TRBV3-2	TRBJ1-2	NA	once	TGTGCCAGCAGCCAAGATAGCGTTCGCTATGGCTACACCTTC	CASSQDSVRYGYTF
TRBV4-2	TRBJ1-2	NA	NA	TGTGCCAGCAGCCAAGAGGGGGGGGCTTCCTGGGGTGGCTACACCTTC	CASSQEGGASWGGYTF
TRBV4-2	TRBJ2-7	TRBD2	few	TGTGCCAGCAGCCAAGAATGGGCGGGGGGACTCTCCTACGAGCAGTACTTC	CASSQEWAGGLSYEQYF
TRBV5-4	TRBJ2-3	NA	NA	TGTGCCAGCAGCCGGGCCGGGACTGACACAGATACGCAGTATTTT	CASSRAGTDTDTQYF
TRBV19	TRBJ1-1	NA	NA	TGTGCCAGTAAGACAACCACTGAAGCTTTCTTT	CASKTTTEAFF
TRBV6-1	TRBJ2-3	TRBD2	NA	TGTGCCAGCAGTGCTCTAGCGGGGCCTCCCACAGATACGCAGTATTTT	CASSALAGPPTDTQYF
TRBV7-2	TRBJ2-7	NA	few	TGTGCCAGCAGCTTAGCGGGAGGAGGATCCTACGAGCAGTACTTC	CASSLAGGGSYEQYF
TRBV5-4	TRBJ2-5	TRBD2	NA	TGTGCCAGCAGCCGTTCGCTGGGACTAGCGCAAGAGACCCAGTACTTC	CASSRSLGLAQETQYF
TRBV30	TRBJ1-3	NA	NA	TGTGCCTGGACAGCTGGAAACACCATATATTTT	CAWTAGNTIYF
TRBV18	TRBJ1-1	NA	NA	TGTGCCAGCTCACCCTCCCGGGTCATGAACACTGAAGCTTTCTTT	CASSPSRVMNTEAFF
TRBV19	TRBJ2-6	TRBD1	NA	TGTGCCAGTACGGACAGGGCGCGCTCTGGGGCCAACGTCCTGACTTTC	CASTDRARSGANVLTF
TRBV5-8	TRBJ2-7	TRBD1	NA	TGTGCCAGCAGCCGCCGCGGACAGGGCTTCTACGAGCAGTACTTC	CASSRRGQGFYEQYF
TRBV5-4	TRBJ2-5	NA	NA	TGTGCCAGCAGCTTTGCTGAGGAGACCCAGTACTTC	CASSFAEETQYF
TRBV4-2	TRBJ2-7	NA	NA	TGTGCCAGCAGCCAACAGCCATTGCGGGGCCACTACGAGCAGTACTTC	CASSQQPLRGHYEQYF
TRBV6-2/TRBV6-3	TRBJ2-7	TRBD2	NA	TGTGCCAGCACCCCTTCCCGGGACTACTACGAGCAGTACTTC	CASTPSRDYYEQYF
TRBV5-1	TRBJ2-3	TRBD1	NA	TGCGCCAGCAGCCCGTGGACAGGGGGAGGAACGCAGTATTTT	CASSPWTGGGTQYF
TRBV18	TRBJ2-7	TRBD1	many	TGTGCCAGCTCGCGACAAGCCGGGACAGATTCCTACGAGCAGTACTTC	CASSRQAGTDSYEQYF
TRBV5-8	TRBJ2-3	NA	NA	TGTGCCAGCAGCTTGCGGCAGGGAACAGATACGCAGTATTTT	CASSLRQGTDTQYF
TRBV7-2	TRBJ1-1	NA	few	TGTGCCAGCAGCTATTTTTTCGGGGGGGGCACTGAAGCTTTCTTT	CASSYFFGGGTEAFF
TRBV6-2/TRBV6-3	TRBJ1-6	TRBD1	NA	TGTGCCAGCAGTCTTCCGGGACAGGGTGGTTATTCACCCCTCCACTTT	CASSLPGQGGYSPLHF
TRBV6-5	TRBJ1-1	NA	NA	TGTGCCATCACGACAGAGTCTTACACTGAAGCTTTCTTT	CAITTESYTEAFF
TRBV12-3/TRBV12-4	TRBJ1-1	NA	once	TGTGCCAGCAGTGCGAGGGGGTGGACTGAAGCTTTCTTT	CASSARGWTEAFF
TRBV19	TRBJ2-2	NA	NA	TGTGCCAGTAGTACCATGAACACCGGGGAGCTGTTTTTT	CASSTMNTGELFF
TRBV18	TRBJ2-2	TRBD1	NA	TGTGCCAGCTCTCCGACAGGGCTGGAGACCGGGGAGCTGTTTTTT	CASSPTGLETGELFF
TRBV7-8	TRBJ1-2	NA	NA	TGTGCCAGCAGCCGTACAGGGTCAAACTATGGCTACACCTTC	CASSRTGSNYGYTF
TRBV9	TRBJ2-3	NA	NA	TGTGCCAGCAGCGACGGGGTGGGCACAGATACGCAGTATTTT	CASSDGVGTDTQYF
TRBV24-1	TRBJ2-2	TRBD2	NA	TGTGCCACCAGTGATGGATGGCAGGGAACGGGGGGCACCGGGGAGCTGTTTTTT	CATSDGWQGTGGTGELFF
TRBV7-2	TRBJ2-4	NA	NA	TGTGCCAGCTCCTTACAGACCCTTAACGCCAAAAACATTCAGTACTTC	CASSLQTLNAKNIQYF
TRBV7-2	TRBJ1-1	NA	NA	TGTGCCAGCGGAACCACAGGGAACACTGAAGCTTTCTTT	CASGTTGNTEAFF
TRBV19	TRBJ1-6	NA	NA	TGTGCCAGTAGTCCTACACAGGGAGAGTCACCCCTCCACTTT	CASSPTQGESPLHF